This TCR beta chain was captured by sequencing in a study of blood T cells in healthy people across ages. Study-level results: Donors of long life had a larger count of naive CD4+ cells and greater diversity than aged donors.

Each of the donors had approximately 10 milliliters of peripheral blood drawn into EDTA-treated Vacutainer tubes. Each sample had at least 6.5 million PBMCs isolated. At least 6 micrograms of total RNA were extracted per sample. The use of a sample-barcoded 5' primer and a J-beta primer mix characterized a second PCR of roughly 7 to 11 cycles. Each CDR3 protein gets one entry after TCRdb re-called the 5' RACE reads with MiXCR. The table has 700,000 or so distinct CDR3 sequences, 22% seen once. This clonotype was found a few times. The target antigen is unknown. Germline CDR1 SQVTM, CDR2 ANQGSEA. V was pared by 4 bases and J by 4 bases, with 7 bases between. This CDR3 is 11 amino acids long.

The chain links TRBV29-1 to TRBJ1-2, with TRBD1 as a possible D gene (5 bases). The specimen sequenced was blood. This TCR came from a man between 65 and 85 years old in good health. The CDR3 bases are TGCAGCGTTGGCGGGGCCTATGGCTACACCTTC. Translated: CSVGGAYGYTF.